This T cell receptor (beta chain) stems from a study of regulatory T cells in long-lasting Graves disease. Time point here: newly diagnosed GD, antithyroid drugs for less than 3 months. Extracted RNA from PBMCs served as the source of the TCR library. CDR3-region Arm-PCR and iRepertoire HTBI primers produced the TCR beta libraries. TCRdb re-called the multiplex PCR reads with MiXCR, one entry per CDR3 protein. The sample includes 380,000 or so distinct CDR3 sequences, around 15% of them seen just once. V lost 5 bases, J lost 5 bases, and 18 bases lay in between. The CDR3 runs to 15 residues. In germline, CDR1 is SGHAT, CDR2 FQNNGV. There are many counts of this clonotype. Its antigen remains unknown. Whole-study findings and limits: Under persistent disease, TRBV28, TRBJ1-2 and TRBJ2-5 were used preferentially.

A further study also used this sample, focusing on T cells in Graves' hyperthyroidism and ophthalmopathy.

Here the sequenced sample was peripheral blood mononuclear cells (PBMCs), taken at new diagnosis, from a patient treated with antithyroid drugs. The TCR was taken from a woman younger than 30 with Graves disease. This rearrangement joins TRBV11-2 to TRBJ1-1; D is perhaps TRBD1 (6 bases). The CDR3 DNA reads TGTGCCAGCAGCCCCAGGACATTGGGGGCGACTGAAGCTTTCTTT. Residues: CASSPRTLGATEAFF.